The present TCR beta chain was sequenced within a study of shared clonotypes between healthy human individuals. Concerning this clone itself: Within the sample, other DNA sequences also encode this same CDR3.

With 3 bases removed from V and 0 bases from J, the gap between germline ends came to 7 bases. This CDR3 is built from 14 residues. Germline lookup yields CDR1 MDHEN and CDR2 SYDVKM. Sorted-subset replicate PCRs used 200 ng DNA, roughly 28,000 T cell genomes. Method: immunoSEQ multiplex PCR; TCRdb's copy keeps in-frame clones and lacks some. The sample shows roughly 2,000,000 clones, 93% of them seen only once. The naive CD8 subset, CD45RO-negative cells positively selected for CCR7, excluded terminally differentiated effector memory CD45RA+ cells. The clonotype originates from a man aged 18 to 30 in good health. Some clones in this sample may be carry-over from other donors' samples. What was sequenced was naive CD8+ T cells from PBMCs. The V gene is TRBV28, the J gene TRBJ2-3; unclear D gene. The CDR3 sequence: CASSFAGSTDTQYF. CDR3 sequence (DNA): TGTGCCAGCAGTTTTGCCGGGAGCACAGATACGCAGTATTTT.